The entry below describes one T cell receptor (beta chain). Researchers amplified the TCR beta CDR3 regions from RNA transcripts. Initially, a first-round RT-PCR of the TCR CDR3 employed the HTBI primer set. TCRdb re-called the multiplex PCR reads with MiXCR, one entry per CDR3 protein. The sample records 550,000 to 700,000 distinct CDR3 sequences, 14% to 15% being singletons. This sample is part of a study of T cells in Graves' hyperthyroidism and ophthalmopathy. Exclusion of a patient resulted from uncontrolled infection, other autoimmune disease, pregnancy or lactation. Clinical symptoms, serum thyroxine, TRAb, thyroid ultrasound and orbital computed tomography established diagnosis. The CDR3 extends over 15 amino acids. Per the germline V gene, CDR1 is MNHNS and CDR2 is SASEGT. After removal of 6 bases from V and 8 bases from J, the junction contained 13 bases not matched to a gene.

The receptor was isolated from a woman aged 40 to 50 with Graves' ophthalmopathy. The sequencing input was blood. V and J are TRBV6-1 and TRBJ1-2, with 9 bases matching TRBD1. DNA for the CDR3: TGTGCCAGCAGGCGGGGGACAGGGCGGAGAGAGGGCTACACCTTC. As protein: CASRRGTGRREGYTF.